This T cell receptor (beta chain) was identified in a study of T cell responses to AZD1222 COVID-19 vaccine. Whole-study context: Pooled samples include second doses given at about 4 or 12 weeks.

Clones were sequenced by immunoSEQ multiplex PCR, and TCRdb holds only the in-frame ones, with some missing. The sample has about 83,000 clones; around 86% are singletons. Study observations and caveats: Increased Spike-specific TCR breadth and depth were observed after two AZD1222 doses. Donors in the cohort were predominantly white British and more often female, and clonal diversity was possibly underestimated.

Points on this clone: Its target is unknown.

The sequences come from peripheral blood, collected on day 0 of AZD1222 vaccination. This TCR was sampled from an adult in good health.

The CDR3 DNA sequence: TGCGCCAGCAGCTTGTCTGGCGGGGGCGTCCAAGAGACCCAGTACTTC. This encodes CASSLSGGGVQETQYF. The V gene is TRBV5-1, the J gene TRBJ2-5, with D tentatively TRBD2 (7 bases). Germline V gives CDR1 SGHRS, CDR2 YFSETQ. V dropped 1 base and J dropped 1 base, with 14 bases sitting between them. The CDR3 spans 16 residues.